This T cell receptor (beta chain) was found in a study of identical twins. This clonotype showed up just a few times. The CDR3 extends over 13 amino acids. V lost 7 bases and J lost 7; bases outside the gene matches: 5. Per germline, CDR1 SGDLS and CDR2 YYNGEE. From the 5' RACE reads, TCRdb called clonotypes with MiXCR, one entry per CDR3 protein. The repertoire holds roughly 260,000 distinct CDR3 sequences, with 7.5% as singletons. This sample also appeared in a second study, on yellow fever vaccine responses in identical twins.

The chain couples TRBV9 to TRBJ2-1, with 10 bases aligning to TRBD2. The material sequenced was CD8+ T cells sorted from blood. The TCR comes from a woman between 18 and 29 years old in good health. The CDR3 nucleotides read TGTGCCAGCGGGGCTAGCGGGAGTAATGAGCAGTTCTTC. This sequence encodes CASGASGSNEQFF.